The sequence of this T cell receptor beta chain was determined in a study of T cell repertoires in cytomegalovirus infection. TCRdb re-derived calls from the reads in MiXCR, one entry per CDR3 protein. The sample consists of 450,000 to 600,000 distinct CDR3 sequences, roughly 10% of them appearing once. In this sample, this clonotype turned up many times. The V gene end was trimmed by 7 bases and the J gene end by 8 bases; junction bases not matched to a gene: 9. This CDR3 is 15 amino acids long. The chain is built from TRBV12-3 or TRBV12-4 and TRBJ1-5; 12 bases map to TRBD1. Material: PBMCs. This receptor was identified in a human donor in good health (CMV status not recorded). Some clones in this sample may be carry-over from other donors' samples. The CDR3 DNA follows: TGTGCCAGCATCCGGGACAGGGGGCACCGGGAGCCCCAGCATTTT. Protein sequence: CASIRDRGHREPQHF.